The 14 T cell receptor beta chains listed next were all sequenced from one sample in a study of cytomegalovirus exposure and HLA in healthy donors. 13 Jbeta primers and 60 Vbeta primers were used for the PCR. TCRdb's table, derived via immunoSEQ multiplex PCR, lists solely in-frame clones and lacks some. The sample records 95,000 to 100,000 clones, around 77% being singletons. Sequenced material: PBMCs. The receptors come from a female donor in good health and CMV-seronegative.

This sequence joins TRBV9 and TRBJ2-1; unclear D gene. The CDR3 consists of 16 residues. Between the trimmed V and J ends, which lost 8 bases and 2 bases, there was a span of 20 bases. CDR1 is SGDLS and CDR2 is YYNGEE in the germline V gene. This chain's CDR3 is CASRSLASSPYNEQFF. For the CDR3, the DNA is TGTGCCAGTAGGTCGCTTGCTAGTTCGCCCTACAATGAGCAGTTCTTC.

A few counts support this clone. The chain links TRBV28 to TRBJ2-6; D is possibly TRBD2 (6 bases). Germline V lookup: CDR1 MDHEN, CDR2 SYDVKM. The CDR3 sequence is 17 residues long. V shed 5 bases and J shed 0 bases, with 14 bases lying between them. Here the CDR3 DNA reads TGTGCCAGCAGTCCCCTTGCGGGGAGCTCTGGGGCCAACGTCCTGACTTTC. As protein: CASSPLAGSSGANVLTF. Variable domain in full (rest from reference TRBV28 and TRBJ2-6): DVKVTQSSRYLVKRTGEKVFLECVQDMDHENMFWYRQDPGLGLRLIYFSYDVKMKEKGDIPEGYSVSREKKERFSLILESASTNQTSMYLCASSPLAGSSGANVLTFGAGSRLTVL.

The CDR3 reads CASSTNPGFEQFF. The CDR3 DNA sequence: TGTGCCAGCAGTACCAACCCGGGGTTTGAGCAGTTCTTC. The chain carries TRBV6-4 and TRBJ2-1; possible D gene TRBD2, 5 bases. The CDR3 length is 13 residues. With 5 bases removed from V and 9 bases from J, the gap between germline ends came to 14 bases. CDR1 MRHNA and CDR2 SNTAGT come from the germline V gene.

This clone was recorded once. The chain combines TRBV11-3 with TRBJ2-3; 13 nucleotides align to TRBD2. Germline V gene lookup returns CDR1 SGHNT and CDR2 YENEEA. The CDR3 has 17 residues. Germline trimming cut 3 bases from V and 4 bases from J; bases unmatched to any gene: 7. The CDR3 region has the DNA TGTGCCAGCAGCTTCGCCCGGACTAGCGGGAGCGCAGATACGCAGTATTTT. Translating gives CASSFARTSGSADTQYF.

This clone was detected a few times. This chain links TRBV7-2 with TRBJ2-5; TRBD2 matches 7 bases. V was clipped by 5 bases and J by 4 bases; unmatched bases: 13. Germline V lookup: CDR1 SGHTA, CDR2 FQGNSA. This CDR3 comprises 16 residues. CDR3 in amino acids: CASSLMPSGAGETQYF. CDR3 DNA sequence: TGTGCCAGCAGCCTAATGCCTAGCGGAGCGGGAGAGACCCAGTACTTC. The whole variable domain, remainder taken from reference TRBV7-2 and TRBJ2-5, is GAGVSQSPSNKVTEKGKDVELRCDPISGHTALYWYRQSLGQGLEFLIYFQGNSAPDKSGLPSDRFSAERTGGSVSTLTIQRTQQEDSAVYLCASSLMPSGAGETQYFGPGTRLLVL.

This clone has only one observation. V usage is TRBV30 and J usage is TRBJ2-3; D possibly corresponds to TRBD2 (5 bases). This CDR3 region has 15 residues. Trimming left V 5 bases short and J 0 bases short, with 15 bases between. CDR1 is GTSNPN and CDR2 is SVGIG in the germline V gene (reference sequence). CDR3 region: CAWALGAASTDTQYF. CDR3 DNA: TGTGCCTGGGCATTAGGAGCGGCAAGCACAGATACGCAGTATTTT.

The chain is built from TRBV9 and TRBJ2-7; 9 bases fit TRBD2. The junction had 5 bases not matched to a gene; V was cut back by 3 bases and J by 1 base. The length of the CDR3 is 15 residues. The V gene's germline CDR1 is SGDLS and CDR2 YYNGEE. The CDR3, as DNA: TGTGCCAGCAGCGGAGGGAGCGGGGGGTCCTACGAGCAGTACTTC. Its protein product is CASSGGSGGSYEQYF.

The rearrangement joins TRBV4-2 to TRBJ2-7; TRBD1 matches at 9 bases. Germline values: CDR1 LGHNA, CDR2 YNFKEQ. Losses at the gene ends were 5 bases for V and 7 bases for J; bases not matched to a gene: 15. This CDR3 is built from 16 residues. The CDR3 protein is CASSTPIRDRAGEQYF. The CDR3 DNA follows: TGTGCCAGCAGCACACCCATCCGGGACAGGGCTGGGGAGCAGTACTTC.

The chain joins TRBV19 to TRBJ2-2; weak D call: TRBD1 (6 bases). CDR1 LNHDA and CDR2 SQIVND come from the germline V gene (reference sequence). Trimming left V 6 bases short and J 2 bases short, with 13 bases between. There are 15 residues in the CDR3. The CDR3 here is CASRLGRGNTGELFF. DNA for the CDR3: TGTGCCAGTAGGCTGGGCAGGGGTAACACCGGGGAGCTGTTTTTT.

This chain joins TRBV28 and TRBJ1-1; D ambiguous. The CDR3 sequence is 19 residues long. Per the germline V gene, CDR1 is MDHEN and CDR2 is SYDVKM. V lost 4 bases and J lost 4, with 28 bases in between. CDR3 sequence (DNA): TGTGCCAGCAGTTCTTCCAACTACCCCAATCTTTTGTTGAGCACTGAAGCTTTCTTT. Translated, it gives CASSSSNYPNLLLSTEAFF.

The chain uses TRBV5-1 and TRBJ2-2, with D hard to call. The CDR3 runs 12 residues. The V end was cut by 4 bases, the J end by 7 bases, with 8 bases between. The V gene's germline CDR1 is SGHRS and CDR2 YFSETQ. CDR3 amino acids: CASSTDGGELFF. CDR3 DNA sequence: TGCGCCAGCAGCACAGACGGCGGGGAGCTGTTTTTT.

This sequence joins TRBV19 and TRBJ1-5; 8 bases are a match to TRBD1. Germline V gene data show CDR1 as LNHDA and CDR2 as SQIVND (reference sequence). The CDR3 is made up of 14 amino acids. V dropped 7 bases and J dropped 4; count of bases not matched to a gene: 6. CDR3 sequence: CASTMRQGNQPQHF. As DNA, the CDR3 is TGTGCCAGTACTATGAGACAGGGGAATCAGCCCCAGCATTTT.

The rearrangement links TRBV12-5 to TRBJ1-1; 12 nucleotides align to TRBD1. After removal of 6 bases from V and 4 bases from J, the junction contained 3 bases not matched to a gene. The CDR3 covers 14 residues. CDR1 and CDR2 from the germline V gene are LGHNT and FRNRAP. CDR3 sequence (DNA): TGTGCTAGTGGCACGGGACAGGGGGCCACTGAAGCTTTCTTT. It encodes CASGTGQGATEAFF.

CDR3 region: CATSRDYGQAYEQYF. CDR3 nucleotide sequence: TGTGCCACCAGCAGAGATTATGGCCAGGCCTACGAGCAGTACTTC. The V call is TRBV15, the J call TRBJ2-7; unclear D gene. Germline loops: CDR1 LNHNV, CDR2 YYDKDF (reference sequence). The V end was cut by 0 bases, the J end by 2 bases, with 11 bases between. This CDR3 is 15 amino acids long.